This passage covers 21 T cell receptor beta chains from one sample sequenced in a study of blood T cell repertoires in COVID-19. The repertoire was sequenced with immunoSEQ multiplex PCR; TCRdb's copy has only in-frame clones and lacks some. The table shows more than 95,000 clones, with about 79% occurring only once. The source material was peripheral blood. Receptor source: a woman older than 75 with active or convalescent COVID-19.

The V call is TRBV7-8, the J call TRBJ1-1; 7 positions match TRBD1. The trim removed 1 base at V and 2 bases at J, leaving 7 bases unmatched. This CDR3 has 16 amino acids. CDR1 is SGHVS, CDR2 FQNEAQ, per germline. This CDR3 is CASSLGKGQYNTEAFF. CDR3 coding DNA: TGTGCCAGCAGCTTAGGCAAGGGACAGTATAACACTGAAGCTTTCTTT.

This chain connects TRBV19 to TRBJ2-3; 9 bases are shared with TRBD2. This CDR3 region has 17 residues. Germline assignment: CDR1 LNHDA and CDR2 SQIVND (reference sequence). V was clipped by 3 bases and J by 0 bases; unmatched bases: 7. The CDR3 reads CASSIGSSGASTDTQYF. DNA for the CDR3: TGTGCCAGTAGTATCGGTTCTAGCGGGGCCAGCACAGATACGCAGTATTTT.

CDR3 sequence reads: CATSRGQWNTIYF. The CDR3, as DNA: TGTGCCACCAGCAGAGGGCAGTGGAACACCATATATTTT. The chain joins TRBV15 to TRBJ1-3; D gene unclear. The germline V and J ends were trimmed by 1 base and 7 bases, with 8 bases remaining between them. Looked up from germline, CDR1 is LNHNV and CDR2 is YYDKDF (reference sequence). The CDR3 covers 13 residues.

This chain uses TRBV7-8 with TRBJ1-3; weak D call: TRBD1 (6 bases). Germline CDR1 and CDR2: SGHVS and FQNEAQ. The V end lost 1 base, the J end lost 2 bases, and 6 bases lay between the germline ends. This CDR3 has 14 amino acids. In DNA, the CDR3 is TGTGCCAGCAGCTTAGGGACAGCTGGAAACACCATATATTTT. This encodes CASSLGTAGNTIYF.

The J gene is TRBJ1-6, the V gene TRBV28, with D perhaps matching TRBD1 (5 bases). This CDR3 has 15 amino acids. Between the trimmed V and J ends, which lost 2 bases and 10 bases, there was a span of 15 bases. CDR1 and CDR2 from the germline V gene are MDHEN and SYDVKM. The CDR3 sequence is CASSLKNRGQSPLHF. The CDR3 DNA is TGTGCCAGCAGTTTAAAAAACAGAGGACAATCACCCCTCCACTTT.

V usage is TRBV6-5 and J usage is TRBJ1-2; TRBD1 might be the D (5 bases). CDR1 MNHEY and CDR2 SVGAGI come from the germline V gene. This CDR3 spans 13 amino acids. Trimming cost V 2 bases and J 6 bases, with 10 bases left between them. The CDR3 sequence: CASSYGAGNGYTF. In nucleotides, the CDR3 is TGTGCCAGCAGTTACGGGGCGGGGAATGGCTACACCTTC.

The rearrangement joins TRBV21-1 to TRBJ2-1; the table's D call, TRBD2, has no DNA check behind it. TRBV21-1 is noted as a pseudogene. The length of the CDR3 is 15 residues. DNA for the CDR3: TGTGCCAGCAGCAAAAGCGAGCGGGGACCCCCTGGGGGGTTCTTC. Its translation: CASSKSERGPPGGFF.

The gene calls are TRBV6-1 and TRBJ2-5; 7 positions agree with TRBD2. The J segment lost 7 bases and the V segment lost 3 bases, leaving 8 bases of the junction unmatched. The CDR3 is 14 amino acids. Per germline, CDR1 MNHNS and CDR2 SASEGT. In DNA, the CDR3 is TGTGCCAGCAGTGACCGGCGGGGGTTGGGGACCCAGTACTTC. It codes for CASSDRRGLGTQYF.

V usage is TRBV3-1 (or the pseudogene TRBV3-2) and J usage is TRBJ2-2; possible D gene TRBD2, 7 bases. Germline loops: CDR1 LGHDT, CDR2 YNNKEL (reference sequence). The length of the CDR3 is 14 residues. V dropped 3 bases and J dropped 6 bases, with 11 bases sitting between them. The CDR3 sequence: CASSHGGRSGELFF. DNA for the CDR3: TGTGCCAGCAGCCACGGGGGGCGGTCCGGGGAGCTGTTTTTT.

This clone was picked up one time. The chain joins TRBV6-5 to TRBJ1-2; the match to TRBD1 covers 8 bases. This CDR3 has 12 amino acids. Losses at the gene ends were 4 bases for V and 7 bases for J; bases not matched to a gene: 2. Per germline, CDR1 MNHEY and CDR2 SVGAGI. CDR3 residues: CASSSGQGGYTF. The DNA for the CDR3 is TGTGCCAGCAGTTCCGGACAGGGTGGCTACACCTTC.

This chain links TRBV5-1 with TRBJ2-4; 8 bases match TRBD1. The CDR3 totals 12 residues. Germline V gene data show CDR1 as SGHRS and CDR2 as YFSETQ. The junction had 1 base not matched to a gene; V was cut back by 4 bases and J by 7 bases. The CDR3: CASSRTGNIQYF. The CDR3 DNA reads as TGCGCCAGCAGCCGGACAGGGAACATTCAGTACTTC.

The rearrangement joins TRBV29-1 to TRBJ1-1; D not resolved. Trimming left V 2 bases short and J 0 bases short, with 7 bases between. Germline lookup yields CDR1 SQVTM and CDR2 ANQGSEA. The CDR3 spans 13 residues. Written as DNA, the CDR3 is TGCAGCGTTGAATCACCTATGAACACTGAAGCTTTCTTT. Its protein product is CSVESPMNTEAFF.

The chain recombines TRBV2 with TRBJ2-3; 12 bases are a match to TRBD2. CDR1 is SNHLY, CDR2 FYNNEI, per germline. This CDR3 comprises 16 residues. J gave up 3 bases and V 6 bases, and 7 bases lay outside the gene matches. The CDR3 DNA sequence: TGTGCCAGCAGGAAGACTAGCGGGAGCTTTACAGATACGCAGTATTTT. Its protein is CASRKTSGSFTDTQYF.

This clone was seen a single time. The rearrangement links TRBV2 to TRBJ2-3; 8 nucleotides align to TRBD1. The trim removed 6 bases at V and 4 bases at J, leaving 6 bases unmatched. The CDR3 consists of 14 residues. Germline V gene sequence: CDR1 SNHLY, CDR2 FYNNEI. CDR3 sequence (DNA): TGTGCCAGCAGGGTCCAGGGGGCATCAGATACGCAGTATTTT. Translated, it gives CASRVQGASDTQYF. Full variable domain (remainder filled in from reference TRBV2 and TRBJ2-3): EPEVTQTPSHQVTQMGQEVILRCVPISNHLYFYWYRQILGQKVEFLVSFYNNEISEKSEIFDDQFSVERPDGSNFTLKIRSTKLEDSAMYFCASRVQGASDTQYFGPGTRLTVL.

The chain joins TRBV11-2 to TRBJ1-6; 10 bases are shared with TRBD1. The ends lost 0 bases at V and 7 bases at J; junction bases unmatched: 0. Germline CDR1 reads SGHAT; CDR2 reads FQNNGV. The CDR3 length is 15 residues. CDR3 bases: TGTGCCAGCAGCTTAGAGACAGGGGGCAATTCACCCCTCCACTTT. It is translated as CASSLETGGNSPLHF.

The genes are TRBV5-4 and TRBJ2-2, with TRBD1 matching 8 bases. Germline lookup yields CDR1 SGHNT and CDR2 YYREEE (reference sequence). The J segment lost 6 bases and the V segment lost 0 bases, leaving 4 bases of the junction unmatched. This CDR3 region has 15 residues. The CDR3 sequence is CASSLVVTGAGELFF. CDR3 coding DNA: TGTGCCAGCAGCTTGGTTGTGACAGGGGCCGGGGAGCTGTTTTTT.

The chain is built from TRBV18 and TRBJ1-4; 8 bases align to TRBD1. The CDR3 runs to 18 residues. The junction had 16 bases not matched to a gene; V was cut back by 2 bases and J by 8 bases. Germline values: CDR1 KGHSH, CDR2 LQKENI. The CDR3 protein is CASSPGFIGGQGREKLFF. As DNA, the CDR3 is TGTGCCAGCTCACCAGGTTTTATCGGCGGACAGGGTCGAGAAAAACTGTTTTTT.

V gene TRBV29-1 combines with J gene TRBJ1-2; 8 bases are shared with TRBD1. V was clipped by 8 bases and J by 4 bases; unmatched bases: 6. CDR1 and CDR2 (germline): SQVTM, ANQGSEA. This CDR3 contains 12 residues. The CDR3 loop is CSTPTGGYGYTF. The CDR3 DNA sequence: TGCAGCACCCCAACAGGGGGCTATGGCTACACCTTC.

The genes are TRBV28 and TRBJ1-1; D ambiguous. V was shortened by 4 bases and J by 1 base, with 10 bases between the two germline ends. Germline CDR1 MDHEN, CDR2 SYDVKM. CDR3 length equals 14 residues. Here the CDR3 reads CASSSWSGNTEAFF. In nucleotides, the CDR3 is TGTGCCAGCAGTTCCTGGTCAGGGAACACTGAAGCTTTCTTT.

The chain links TRBV5-6 to TRBJ2-4; TRBD1 is a possible D gene (5 bases). The length of the CDR3 is 15 residues. CDR1 is SGHDT and CDR2 is YYEEEE in the germline V gene. The V and J ends lost 1 base and 2 bases respectively, with 10 bases between them. The CDR3 DNA sequence: TGTGCCAGCAGCTTGAACAGGCTCTCCAAAAACATTCAGTACTTC. Its protein product is CASSLNRLSKNIQYF.

The chain combines TRBV27 with TRBJ2-7, with 7 positions matching TRBD2. V shed 6 bases and J 0 bases; nucleotides not matched to a gene: 11. Germline V CDR1 and CDR2: MNHEY, SMNVEV (reference sequence). The CDR3 totals 16 residues. The CDR3 loop is CASSPLGLQSSYEQYF. The DNA for the CDR3 is TGTGCCAGCAGCCCATTGGGACTACAGAGCTCCTACGAGCAGTACTTC.